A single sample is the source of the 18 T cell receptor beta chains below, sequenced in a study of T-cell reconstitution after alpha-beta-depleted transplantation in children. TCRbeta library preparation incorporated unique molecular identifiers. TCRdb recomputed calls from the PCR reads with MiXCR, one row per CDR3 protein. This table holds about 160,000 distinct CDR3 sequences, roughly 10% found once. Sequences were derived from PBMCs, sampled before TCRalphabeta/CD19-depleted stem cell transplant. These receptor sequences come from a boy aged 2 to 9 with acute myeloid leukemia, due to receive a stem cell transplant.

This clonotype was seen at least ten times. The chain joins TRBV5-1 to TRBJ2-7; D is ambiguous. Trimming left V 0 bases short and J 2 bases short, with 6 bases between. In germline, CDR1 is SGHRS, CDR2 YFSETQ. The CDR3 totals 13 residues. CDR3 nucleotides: TGCGCCAGCAGCTTGGTTACGACCTACGAGCAGTACTTC. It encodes CASSLVTTYEQYF.

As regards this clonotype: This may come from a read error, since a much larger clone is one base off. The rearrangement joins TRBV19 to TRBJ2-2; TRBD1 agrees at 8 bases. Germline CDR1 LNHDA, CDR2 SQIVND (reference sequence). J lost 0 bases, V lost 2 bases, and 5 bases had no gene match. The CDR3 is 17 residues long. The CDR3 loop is CASSITRQGPNTGELFF. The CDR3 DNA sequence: TGTGCCAGTAGTATAACGCGACAGGGGCCGAACACCGGGGAGCTGTTTTTT.

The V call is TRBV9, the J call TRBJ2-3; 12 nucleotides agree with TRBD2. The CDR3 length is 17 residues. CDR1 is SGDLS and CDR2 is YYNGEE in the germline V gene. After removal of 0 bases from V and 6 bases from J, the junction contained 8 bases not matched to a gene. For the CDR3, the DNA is TGTGCCAGCAGCGTAGCCGGGACTAGCGGGCCTCAGGATACGCAGTATTTT. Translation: CASSVAGTSGPQDTQYF.

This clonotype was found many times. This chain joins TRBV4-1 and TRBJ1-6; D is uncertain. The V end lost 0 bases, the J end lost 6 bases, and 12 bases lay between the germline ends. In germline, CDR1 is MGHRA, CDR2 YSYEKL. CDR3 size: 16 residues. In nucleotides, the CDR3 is TGCGCCAGCAGCCAAGATCTCGGCCAGACTAATTCACCCCTCCACTTT. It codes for CASSQDLGQTNSPLHF.

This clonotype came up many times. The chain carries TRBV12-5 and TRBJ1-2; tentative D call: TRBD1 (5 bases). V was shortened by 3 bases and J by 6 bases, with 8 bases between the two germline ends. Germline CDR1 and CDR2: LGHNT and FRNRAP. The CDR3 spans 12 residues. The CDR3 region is CASGLQVNGYTF. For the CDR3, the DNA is TGTGCTAGTGGTTTACAGGTTAATGGCTACACCTTC.

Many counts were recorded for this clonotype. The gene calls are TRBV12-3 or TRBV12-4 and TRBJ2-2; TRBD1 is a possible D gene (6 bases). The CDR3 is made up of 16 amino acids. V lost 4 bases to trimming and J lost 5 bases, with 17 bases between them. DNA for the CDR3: TGTGCCAGCAGTTCTGGACAGACTAAGGGAACCGGGGAGCTGTTTTTT. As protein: CASSSGQTKGTGELFF.

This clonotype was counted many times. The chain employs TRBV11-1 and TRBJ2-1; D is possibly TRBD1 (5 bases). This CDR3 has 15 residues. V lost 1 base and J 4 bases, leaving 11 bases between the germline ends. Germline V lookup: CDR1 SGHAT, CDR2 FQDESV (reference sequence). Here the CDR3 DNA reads TGTGCCAGCAGCTTAGGGGCAGGGAAGTACAATGAGCAGTTCTTC. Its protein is CASSLGAGKYNEQFF.

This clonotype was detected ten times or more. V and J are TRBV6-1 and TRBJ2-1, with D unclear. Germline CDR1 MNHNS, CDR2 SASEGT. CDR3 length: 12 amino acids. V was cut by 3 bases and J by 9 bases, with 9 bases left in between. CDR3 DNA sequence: TGTGCCAGCAGTGAGCGGCATAGTGAGCAGTTCTTC. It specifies CASSERHSEQFF.

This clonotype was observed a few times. The CDR3 protein is CASCPTLGTGGVLPYGYTF. DNA of the CDR3: TGTGCCAGCTGTCCAACCCTTGGGACAGGGGGCGTTCTCCCCTATGGCTACACCTTC. This chain connects TRBV3-1 to TRBJ1-2; 12 nucleotides line up with TRBD1. CDR1 and CDR2 from the germline V gene are LGHDT and YNNKEL (reference sequence). With 8 bases clipped from V and 4 bases from J, the junction kept 20 bases outside the gene matches. The CDR3 covers 19 residues.

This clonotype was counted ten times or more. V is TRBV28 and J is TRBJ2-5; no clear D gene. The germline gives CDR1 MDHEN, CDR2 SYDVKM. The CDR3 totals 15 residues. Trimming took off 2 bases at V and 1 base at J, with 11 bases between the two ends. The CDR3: CASSLPPGFQETQYF. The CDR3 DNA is TGTGCCAGCAGTTTACCTCCAGGCTTCCAAGAGACCCAGTACTTC. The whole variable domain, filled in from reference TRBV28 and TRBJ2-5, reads DVKVTQSSRYLVKRTGEKVFLECVQDMDHENMFWYRQDPGLGLRLIYFSYDVKMKEKGDIPEGYSVSREKKERFSLILESASTNQTSMYLCASSLPPGFQETQYFGPGTRLLVL.

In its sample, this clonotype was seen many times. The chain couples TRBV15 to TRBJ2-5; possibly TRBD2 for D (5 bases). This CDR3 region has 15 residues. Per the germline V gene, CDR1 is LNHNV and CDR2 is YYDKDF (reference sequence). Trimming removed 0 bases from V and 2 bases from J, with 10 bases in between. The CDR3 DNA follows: TGTGCCACCAGCAGAGATACTAGGATACAAGAGACCCAGTACTTC. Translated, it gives CATSRDTRIQETQYF.

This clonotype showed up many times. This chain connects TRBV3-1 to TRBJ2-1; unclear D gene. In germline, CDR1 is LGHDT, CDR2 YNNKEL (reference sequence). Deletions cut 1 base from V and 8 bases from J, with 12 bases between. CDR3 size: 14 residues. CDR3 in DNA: TGTGCCAGCAGCCAAGGATTGAGAGGCGATGAGCAGTTCTTC. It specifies CASSQGLRGDEQFF.

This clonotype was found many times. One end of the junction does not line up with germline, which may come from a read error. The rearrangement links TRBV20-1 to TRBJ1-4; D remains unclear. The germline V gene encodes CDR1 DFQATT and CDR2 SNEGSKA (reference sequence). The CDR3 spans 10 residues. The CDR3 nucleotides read TGCAGTGCTAGAGGGGAGCGGGCGGTTTTT. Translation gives CSARGERAVF.

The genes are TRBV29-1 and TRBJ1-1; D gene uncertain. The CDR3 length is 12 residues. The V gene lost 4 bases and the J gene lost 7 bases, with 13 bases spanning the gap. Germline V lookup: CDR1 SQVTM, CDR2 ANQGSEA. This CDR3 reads CSVAGGDNEAFF. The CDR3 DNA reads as TGCAGCGTTGCCGGCGGAGATAATGAAGCTTTCTTT. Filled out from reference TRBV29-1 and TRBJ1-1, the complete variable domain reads SAVISQKPSRDICQRGTSLTIQCQVDSQVTMMFWYRQQPGQSLTLIATANQGSEATYESGFVIDKFPISRPNLTFSTLTVSNMSPEDSSIYLCSVAGGDNEAFFGQGTRLTVV.

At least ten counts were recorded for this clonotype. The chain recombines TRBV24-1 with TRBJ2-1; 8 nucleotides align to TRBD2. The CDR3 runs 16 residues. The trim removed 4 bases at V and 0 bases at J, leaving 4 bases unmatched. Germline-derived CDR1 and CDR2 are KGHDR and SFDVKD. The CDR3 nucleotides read TGTGCCACCAGTGACCCCAGCGGGAGCTCCTACAATGAGCAGTTCTTC. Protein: CATSDPSGSSYNEQFF.

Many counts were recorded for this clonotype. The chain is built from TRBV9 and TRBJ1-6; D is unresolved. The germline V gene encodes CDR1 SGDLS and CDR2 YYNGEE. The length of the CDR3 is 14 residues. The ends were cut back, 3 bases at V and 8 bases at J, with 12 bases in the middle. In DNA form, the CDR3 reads TGTGCCAGCAGCGCTCGGACCCTAGATTCACCCCTCCACTTT. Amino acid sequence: CASSARTLDSPLHF.

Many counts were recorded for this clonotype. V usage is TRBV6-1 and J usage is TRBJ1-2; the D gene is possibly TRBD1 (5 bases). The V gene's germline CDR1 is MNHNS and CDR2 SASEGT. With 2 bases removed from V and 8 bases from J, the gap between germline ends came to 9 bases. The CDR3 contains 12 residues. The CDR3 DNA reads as TGTGCCAGCAGTGAACCCGGACACGGCTACACCTTC. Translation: CASSEPGHGYTF.

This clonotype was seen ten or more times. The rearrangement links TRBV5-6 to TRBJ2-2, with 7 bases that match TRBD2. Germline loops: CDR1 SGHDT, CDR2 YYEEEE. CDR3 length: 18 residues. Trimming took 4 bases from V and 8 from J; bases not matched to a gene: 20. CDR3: CASSPSGGLSPAGGELFF. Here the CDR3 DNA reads TGTGCCAGCAGCCCCTCTGGCGGACTCTCGCCAGCGGGGGGGGAGCTGTTTTTT.